The present entry profiles one T cell receptor (beta chain) with its context. Its antigen is undetermined. Participants comprised healthy donors of bone marrow. PCR used 60 Vbeta primers and 13 Jbeta primers. Assay used: immunoSEQ multiplex PCR; TCRdb lists only in-frame clones, some missing. There are approximately 160,000 clones in the sample; 77% occur only once, and 1.4% to 1.5% lies in the top ten. This entry belongs to a study of cytomegalovirus exposure and HLA in healthy donors. Study summary: Some 90 million unique TCRs from HLA-typed donors were held in an early data release. Broader study findings: Presence/absence analyses assumed roughly uniform sequencing depth across donors, which may not hold. Researchers reportedly found TCR beta sequences accurately predicted most subjects' HLA-A and HLA-B alleles.

Germline loops: CDR1 ENHRY, CDR2 SYGVKD. The J segment lost 0 bases and the V segment lost 10 bases, leaving 12 bases of the junction unmatched. The CDR3 has 18 amino acids. This sequence originates from a woman in her thirties in good health and CMV-seropositive. This chain uses TRBV10-3 with TRBJ2-1, with 13 bases matching TRBD2. The sequenced material came from PBMCs. CDR3 in amino acids: CATRTSGSGGVSYNEQFF. The CDR3 region has the DNA TGTGCCACTAGGACTAGCGGGAGTGGGGGGGTCTCCTACAATGAGCAGTTCTTC.